The rows below give T cell receptor beta chains drawn from one sample of a study of blood T cell repertoires in COVID-19. Data came from immunoSEQ multiplex PCR; TCRdb stores just in-frame clones and leaves some out. The table lists roughly 410,000 clones, approximately 87% of them singletons. The sample taken for sequencing was peripheral blood. The receptors here all came from a woman aged 55-69 years with COVID-19, enrolled during active disease. The CDR3 runs from the conserved cysteine through the conserved F or W. A D gene is named only where the DNA matches it firmly. Clone size is shown for a subset of rows, as once, few, many or a class of expanded clone.

NA,NA,TRBV18,TRBJ2-7,CASSPPIGATYEQYF,TGTGCCAGCTCACCACCGATAGGGGCTACCTACGAGCAGTACTTC
NA,NA,TRBV6-5,TRBJ1-1,CASGGQALWTEAFF,TGTGCCAGCGGGGGACAAGCCTTATGGACTGAAGCTTTCTTT
NA,TRBD1,TRBV9,TRBJ1-4,CASSPGGRSPEILFF,TGTGCCAGCAGCCCAGGGGGCAGGTCACCCGAGATACTGTTTTTT
NA,NA,TRBV7-2,TRBJ1-3,CASSLDLIRGNTIYF,TGTGCCAGCAGCCTAGACCTGATCAGGGGTAACACCATATATTTT
NA,NA,TRBV9,TRBJ1-3,CASGVGNTIYF,TGTGCCAGCGGAGTTGGAAACACCATATATTTT
NA,TRBD2,TRBV15,TRBJ2-3,CATSRGTSGFADTQYF,TGTGCCACCAGCAGAGGGACTAGCGGTTTCGCAGATACGCAGTATTTT
NA,NA,TRBV11-1,TRBJ1-1,CASSRTDTTLAFF,TGTGCCAGCAGCCGTACAGATACAACTTTGGCTTTCTTT
NA,TRBD2,TRBV9,TRBJ2-5,CASSEIPAGPKETQYF,TGTGCCAGCAGCGAAATACCAGCGGGGCCAAAAGAGACCCAGTACTTC
NA,NA,TRBV5-1,TRBJ1-2,CASSLGQPNYGYTF,TGCGCCAGCAGCTTGGGACAGCCTAACTATGGCTACACCTTC
once,TRBD2,TRBV7-9,TRBJ2-5,CASSVSGGGETQYF,TGTGCCAGCAGCGTTAGCGGGGGGGGAGAGACCCAGTACTTC
once,NA,TRBV4-1,TRBJ1-5,CASSQEGVRNYYSNQPQHF,TGCGCCAGCAGCCAGGAGGGAGTCAGGAACTACTATAGCAATCAGCCCCAGCATTTT
NA,TRBD1,TRBV27,TRBJ1-1,CASTPGQGRVGDTEAFF,TGTGCCAGCACCCCGGGACAGGGGAGGGTCGGGGACACTGAAGCTTTCTTT
NA,NA,TRBV27,TRBJ1-4,CASSLVPHPNEKLFF,TGTGCCAGCAGTTTAGTCCCCCATCCTAATGAAAAACTGTTTTTT
NA,NA,TRBV9,TRBJ1-6,CASNAGDRENSPLHF,TGTGCCAGCAACGCGGGGGACCGCGAAAATTCACCCCTCCACTTT
once,NA,TRBV5-1,TRBJ2-5,CASSSGTKQGTQYF,TGCGCCAGCAGCTCCGGGACAAAACAAGGGACCCAGTACTTC
NA,NA,TRBV7-3,TRBJ1-6,CASSLGSDNSPLHF,TGTGCCAGCAGCTTAGGCAGCGATAATTCACCCCTCCACTTT
NA,TRBD2,TRBV3-1/TRBV3-2,TRBJ2-3,CASSLHVASGGTDTQYF,TGTGCCAGCAGCCTCCATGTTGCTAGCGGGGGGACAGATACGCAGTATTTT
few,NA,TRBV14,TRBJ1-6,CASSRTTGTPLHF,TGTGCCAGCAGTCGGACTACCGGGACACCCCTCCACTTT
once,TRBD1,TRBV6-5,TRBJ1-3,CASSSISQTGATIYF,TGTGCCAGCAGTTCCATCAGCCAGACAGGGGCCACCATATATTTT
NA,NA,TRBV5-1,TRBJ1-2,CASSSSGYNYGYTF,TGCGCCAGCAGCTCTAGCGGATACAACTATGGCTACACCTTC
NA,NA,TRBV5-4,TRBJ2-7,CASSNPTSAGNGEQYF,TGTGCCAGCAGCAATCCGACTAGTGCGGGGAATGGGGAGCAGTACTTC
NA,NA,TRBV7-8,TRBJ1-1,CASSLGRTYVTEAFF,TGTGCCAGCAGCTTGGGGAGGACGTATGTCACTGAAGCTTTCTTT
NA,TRBD1,TRBV18,TRBJ1-1,CASSPQHRGTEAFF,TGTGCCAGCTCACCACAGCACAGGGGCACTGAAGCTTTCTTT
NA,TRBD1,TRBV18,TRBJ2-3,CASSPTGSDTQYF,TGTGCCAGCTCACCGACAGGGTCAGATACGCAGTATTTT
NA,NA,TRBV10-3,TRBJ1-5,CAISERGGLNQPQHF,TGTGCCATCAGTGAGAGGGGAGGCCTCAATCAGCCCCAGCATTTT
NA,TRBD1,TRBV5-8,TRBJ2-7,CASSSGDRGIYEQYF,TGTGCCAGCAGCTCGGGGGACAGGGGAATCTACGAGCAGTACTTC
once,NA,TRBV4-1,TRBJ2-3,CASSRPPGSDTQYF,TGCGCCAGCAGCCGCCCCCCGGGGTCAGATACGCAGTATTTT
NA,TRBD1,TRBV4-2,TRBJ2-4,CASSPGGSDIQYF,TGTGCCAGCAGCCCAGGGGGAAGCGACATTCAGTACTTC
NA,NA,TRBV6-5,TRBJ1-6,CASSYSLTGHSPLHF,TGTGCCAGCAGTTACTCCTTGACAGGTCATTCACCCCTCCACTTT
NA,TRBD1,TRBV4-1,TRBJ1-1,CASSRVPPGTGGWEAFF,TGCGCCAGCAGCCGCGTTCCCCCCGGGACAGGGGGCTGGGAAGCTTTCTTT
NA,NA,TRBV6-5,TRBJ1-2,CASSYGAENYGYTF,TGTGCCAGCAGTTACGGTGCGGAAAACTATGGCTACACCTTC
NA,NA,TRBV3-1/TRBV3-2,TRBJ2-3,CASSQGPGDTQYF,TGTGCCAGCAGCCAAGGACCAGGAGATACGCAGTATTTT
NA,NA,TRBV5-1,TRBJ2-1,CASSLAPTGGNEQFF,TGCGCCAGCAGCTTGGCCCCGACAGGTGGCAATGAGCAGTTCTTC
NA,NA,TRBV27,TRBJ1-3,CASSPGRERLSSGNTIYF,TGTGCCAGCAGTCCCGGGCGGGAGCGCCTGAGCTCTGGAAACACCATATATTTT
NA,TRBD2,TRBV5-8,TRBJ2-7,CASSPSSGAPYEQYF,TGTGCCAGCAGCCCTTCTAGCGGGGCCCCCTACGAGCAGTACTTC
once,NA,TRBV28,TRBJ1-2,CASSLATGLNYGYTF,TGTGCCAGCAGCTTAGCGACAGGCCTTAACTATGGCTACACCTTC
NA,TRBD1,TRBV28,TRBJ2-7,CASSHRDSLYEQYF,TGTGCCAGCAGTCACCGGGACAGCCTTTACGAGCAGTACTTC
many,TRBD1,TRBV19,TRBJ2-2,CASSVSPSGQGTGELFF,TGTGCCAGTAGTGTTTCCCCCTCGGGACAGGGCACCGGGGAGCTGTTTTTT
once,NA,TRBV7-9,TRBJ2-7,CASGRGDVNYEQYF,TGTGCCAGCGGTCGCGGGGATGTGAACTACGAGCAGTACTTC
NA,NA,TRBV10-3,TRBJ2-7,CAISPEDYEQYF,TGTGCCATTAGCCCCGAGGACTACGAGCAGTACTTC
NA,NA,TRBV29-1,TRBJ1-2,CSALAGDYGYTF,TGCAGCGCTCTAGCAGGGGACTATGGCTACACCTTC
once,NA,TRBV28,TRBJ1-1,CASSLGGSENTEAFF,TGTGCCAGCAGTTTGGGCGGGAGCGAGAACACTGAAGCTTTCTTT
NA,TRBD1,TRBV7-8,TRBJ1-2,CASSLRQGDYGYTF,TGTGCCAGCAGCTTACGGCAGGGGGACTATGGCTACACCTTC
NA,TRBD1,TRBV19,TRBJ1-2,CASSPRTGDRFGYTF,TGTGCCAGTAGTCCCCGGACAGGGGATCGCTTCGGCTACACCTTC
NA,NA,TRBV9,TRBJ1-1,CASSPRLLNTEAFF,TGTGCCAGCAGCCCCCGACTGCTGAACACTGAAGCTTTCTTT
NA,TRBD1,TRBV27,TRBJ1-2,CASSRDDRGGYTF,TGTGCCAGCAGCCGAGACGACAGGGGAGGGTACACCTTC
NA,TRBD1,TRBV28,TRBJ2-7,CATAPAGGVFHEQYF,TGTGCCACCGCCCCCGCAGGGGGCGTTTTCCACGAGCAGTACTTC
NA,TRBD2,TRBV4-1,TRBJ2-1,CASSQVLAGLDEQFF,TGCGCCAGCAGCCAAGTCCTAGCGGGGCTGGATGAGCAGTTCTTC
NA,NA,TRBV6-5,TRBJ1-2,CASMGQAPYGYTF,TGTGCCAGCATGGGCCAGGCGCCCTATGGCTACACCTTC
NA,NA,TRBV20-1,TRBJ1-1,CSASRGFTEAFF,TGCAGTGCTAGTAGGGGGTTTACTGAAGCTTTCTTT
once,NA,TRBV18,TRBJ1-5,CASSPTGKSNQPQHF,TGTGCCAGCTCACCAACGGGTAAGAGCAATCAGCCCCAGCATTTT
NA,NA,TRBV19,TRBJ2-4,CASEGGEKNIQYF,TGTGCCAGTGAAGGAGGAGAAAAAAACATTCAGTACTTC
few,NA,TRBV6-5,TRBJ1-1,CAGREEAMREAFF,TGTGCCGGAAGGGAGGAGGCTATGAGGGAAGCTTTCTTT
once,NA,TRBV3-1/TRBV3-2,TRBJ1-2,CASSRGGPDYGYTF,TGTGCCAGCAGTCGAGGGGGACCTGACTATGGCTACACCTTC
once,TRBD1,TRBV5-1,TRBJ2-3,CASSLGTGGTDTQYF,TGCGCCAGCAGCTTGGGGACAGGGGGAACAGATACGCAGTATTTT
NA,NA,TRBV7-9,TRBJ1-2,CASSLVSRGSGGYTF,TGTGCCAGCAGCTTAGTCTCCAGGGGAAGTGGAGGCTACACCTTC
NA,TRBD1,TRBV6-5,TRBJ1-2,CASSNDRGHYGYTF,TGTGCCAGCAGTAACGACAGGGGGCACTATGGCTACACCTTC
NA,NA,TRBV21-1,TRBJ2-1,CASSKRTGTSNNEQFF,TGTGCCAGCAGCAAAAGGACCGGGACTAGTAACAATGAGCAGTTCTTC
once,NA,TRBV19,TRBJ1-5,CASTPAGEGSNQPQHF,TGTGCCAGTACTCCCGCGGGGGAAGGGAGCAATCAGCCCCAGCATTTT